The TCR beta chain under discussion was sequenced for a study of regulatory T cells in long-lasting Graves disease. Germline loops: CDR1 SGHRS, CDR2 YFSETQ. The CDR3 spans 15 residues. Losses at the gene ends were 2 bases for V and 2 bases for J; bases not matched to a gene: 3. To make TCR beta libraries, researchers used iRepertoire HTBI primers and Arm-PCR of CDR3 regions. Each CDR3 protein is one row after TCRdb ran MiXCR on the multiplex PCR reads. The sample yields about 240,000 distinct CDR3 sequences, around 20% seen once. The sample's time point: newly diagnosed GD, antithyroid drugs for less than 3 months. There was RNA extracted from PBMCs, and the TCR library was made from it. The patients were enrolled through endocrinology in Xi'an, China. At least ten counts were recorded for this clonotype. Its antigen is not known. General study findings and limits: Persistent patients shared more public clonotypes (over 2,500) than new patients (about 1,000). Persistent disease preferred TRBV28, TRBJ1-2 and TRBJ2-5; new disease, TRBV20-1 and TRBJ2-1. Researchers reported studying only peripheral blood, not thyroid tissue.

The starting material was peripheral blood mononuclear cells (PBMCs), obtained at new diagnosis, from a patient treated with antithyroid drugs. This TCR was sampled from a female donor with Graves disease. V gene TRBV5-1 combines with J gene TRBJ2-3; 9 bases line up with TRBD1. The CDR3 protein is CASSLQGALTDTQYF. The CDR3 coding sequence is TGCGCCAGCAGCTTACAGGGGGCTCTCACAGATACGCAGTATTTT.